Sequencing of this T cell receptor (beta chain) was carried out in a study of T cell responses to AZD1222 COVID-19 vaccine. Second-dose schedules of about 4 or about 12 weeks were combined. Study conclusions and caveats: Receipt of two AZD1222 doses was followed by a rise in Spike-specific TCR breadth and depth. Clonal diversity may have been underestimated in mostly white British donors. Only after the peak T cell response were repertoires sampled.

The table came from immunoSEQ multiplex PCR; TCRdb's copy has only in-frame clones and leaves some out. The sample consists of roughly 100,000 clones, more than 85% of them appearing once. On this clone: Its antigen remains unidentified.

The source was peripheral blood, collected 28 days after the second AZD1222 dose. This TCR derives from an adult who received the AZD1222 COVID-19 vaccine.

The CDR3 DNA reads as TGCGCCAGCAGCTTGGGCCCGACTAGCGGGTCACAAGAGACCCAGTACTTC. Translated: CASSLGPTSGSQETQYF. The chain combines TRBV5-1 with TRBJ2-5; 10 positions match TRBD2. The junction had 7 bases not matched to a gene; V was cut back by 0 bases and J by 2 bases. Germline V lookup: CDR1 SGHRS, CDR2 YFSETQ. CDR3 length: 17 amino acids.